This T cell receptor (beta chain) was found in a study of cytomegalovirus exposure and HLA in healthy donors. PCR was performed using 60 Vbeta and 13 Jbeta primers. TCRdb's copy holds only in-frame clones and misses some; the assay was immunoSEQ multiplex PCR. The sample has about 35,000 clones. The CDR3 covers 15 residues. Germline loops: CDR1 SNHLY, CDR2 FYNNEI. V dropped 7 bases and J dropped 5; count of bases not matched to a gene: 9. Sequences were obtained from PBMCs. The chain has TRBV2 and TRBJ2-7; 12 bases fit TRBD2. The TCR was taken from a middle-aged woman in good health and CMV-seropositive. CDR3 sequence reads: CASNPLAGGPNEQYF. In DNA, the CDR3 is TGTGCCAGCAATCCCCTAGCGGGAGGGCCCAACGAGCAGTACTTC.